This T cell receptor beta chain was documented in a study of shared T cell receptors in the human thymus (dated by TCRdb to the early 2020s). Turning to the overall study: The study examined how self-reactive, shared T-cell receptor alpha chains are generated in the human thymus.

V trim: 8 bases; J trim: 5 bases; unmatched bases: 5. There are 13 amino acids in the CDR3, from cysteine to phenylalanine inclusive. Only CDR3 DNA remains: 39 bases, in frame from the first base. CDR1 and CDR2 were assigned from the germline V gene as MDHEN and SYDVKM. The library relied on the immunoSEQ multiplex PCR assay. In its TCRdb copy, this immuneACCESS table keeps in-frame sequences only and misses some clones. Where compared with another copy, unresolved V genes explain less than half of these, and the others have no known cause. The sample data list 630,000 or so clones, and about 89% of these were observed just once. Of the sample, 0.0094% is held by the ten largest clones. A remark on this clone: Its antigen remains unidentified. Base qualities were left out, and no much larger clone turns up one base away.

This sample also belongs to another study, concerning human thymus T cells. The second study also describes: In Finland, the donors were immunologically healthy infants who were having open corrective cardiac surgery for congenital heart defects. Thymus tissue was obtained as surgical resects removed during corrective cardiac surgery. Usage of V and J gene segments appeared to be biased in both the thymic and the peripheral blood repertoires. The related research reported highly overlapping thymic TCR repertoires among unrelated individuals. The study used about 8 infant thymus samples plus four related peripheral blood samples to characterize TCR alpha and beta repertoires. Donor ages ranging from about 6 to 244 days were recorded, and more than five male and two female infants were included in the cohort. Thymocytes were mechanically released from the tissue and were stored as pellets of roughly 9-31 million cells at -70 degrees C. Genomic DNA was extracted from frozen cell pellets with a QIAsymphony instrument. Using the immunoSEQ multiplex PCR assay, the TCRB and TCRAD loci were amplified from a standardized quantity of quality-controlled genomic DNA. The V(D)J region was spanned by amplicons of a length sufficient to cover the CDR3 and to identify V and J genes. The amplicons were sequenced on an Illumina platform via the commercial immunoSEQ service. Primer bias and sequencing errors were corrected as previously described, and TCRAD and TCRB definitions were based on the IMGT database. The repertoires were analysed using immunoSEQ Analyzer 3.0 and VDJTools for basic statistics, V/J segment usage, diversity estimates, rarefaction and pairwise overlap. Diversity was estimated with Chao1, ChaoE, Efron-Thisted, Shannon and inverse Simpson indices, and also on datasets down-sampled to the smallest sample. Repertoire overlap used strict matching of CDR3 nucleotide sequence, V gene and J gene, with Jaccard-based multidimensional scaling clustering. On average, thymus samples yielded 800,000 or so unique TCRB clonotypes, whereas blood samples yielded about 84,000.

The receptor chain draws on TRBV28 and TRBJ1-1, with 10 bases matching TRBD1. The sequence was collected from a boy younger than two with a congenital heart defect. Donor details come from another sample of the same person, matched by shared clones. The sample comprised thymocytes. The nucleotide sequence reads as follows: TGTGCCAGCTGGGACAGGGGAGAAACTGAAGCTTTCTTT. This encodes CASWDRGETEAFF.